This TCR beta chain was profiled in a study of brain T cells in children with intractable seizures. The method was immunoSEQ multiplex PCR; TCRdb's version includes in-frame clones alone and lacks a portion of them. The table lists over 20,000 clones, approximately 94% of them singletons. Only cases whose brain tissue showed the highest T cell transcript signatures were sequenced. Patients received at least one anti-epileptic drug before surgery. Germline loops: CDR1 SGDLS, CDR2 YYNGEE. Trimming stripped 4 bases from V and 2 bases from J, with 17 bases between. The CDR3 sequence is 16 residues long. J is TRBJ2-3 and V is TRBV9; D possibly corresponds to TRBD2 (6 bases). The specimen comprised peripheral blood, sampled at surgery. This TCR derives from a boy younger than 18 with focal cortical dysplasia and intractable seizures. The CDR3 DNA sequence: TGTGCCAGCAGCTCCATCTTAGGAGGGTTCACAGATACGCAGTATTTT. Its protein product is CASSSILGGFTDTQYF. The complete variable domain, with remaining parts taken from reference TRBV9 and TRBJ2-3, reads DSGVTQTPKHLITATGQRVTLRCSPRSGDLSVYWYQQSLDQGLQFLIQYYNGEERAKGNILERFSAQQFPDLHSELNLSSLELGDSALYFCASSSILGGFTDTQYFGPGTRLTVL.